Described below is a single T cell receptor beta chain sequence and its context. Its antigen is as yet unknown. The germline gives CDR1 SGHVS, CDR2 FNYEAQ. The CDR3 is made up of 12 amino acids. V was pared by 11 bases and J by 7 bases, with 15 bases between. This sample is drawn from a study of CD8+CD57+ T cells in acquired aplastic anemia. Whole-study results and caveats: CD8+ Simpson's diversity showed no significant patient-control difference.

Profiling that covered TCR beta VDJ and CDR3 relied on genomic DNA as its template. TCRdb independently ran MiXCR on the reads; one entry per CDR3 protein. The sample lists about 130,000 distinct CDR3 sequences, less than 45% occurring once. The TCR originated in a human donor in good health, serving as a control. Material: sorted CD4+, CD8+, or CD8+CD57+ T cells (not recorded which) from PBMCs. The rearrangement links TRBV7-6 to TRBJ1-5, with D maybe TRBD1 (6 bases). The CDR3: CAVNRARQPQHF. CDR3 bases: TGTGCCGTAAACAGGGCCCGCCAGCCCCAGCATTTT.